The clone carrying this T cell receptor beta chain was observed at least ten times. What it binds is not known. These data come from a study of T cells after posttransplantation cyclophosphamide. Looked up from germline, CDR1 is SGHRS and CDR2 is YFSETQ. This CDR3 region has 15 residues. Trimming took 5 bases from V and 0 from J; bases not matched to a gene: 5. Study outcomes and limitations: Recipient CMV seropositivity and CMV reactivation strongly tracked TRB clonality.

Assay: immunoSEQ multiplex PCR; the TCRdb copy retains only in-frame clones and omits some. The sample contains some 40,000 clones, none of them singletons. This chain joins TRBV5-1 and TRBJ1-5, with TRBD1 matching 7 bases. This TCR came from a woman aged 45-65 years in good health and a related stem cell transplant donor. The specimen sequenced was PBMCs. The CDR3: CASSNTGDSNQPQHF. The DNA for the CDR3 is TGCGCCAGCAGTAATACAGGGGATAGCAATCAGCCCCAGCATTTT.